This T cell receptor (beta chain) was profiled in a study of T cells in Graves' hyperthyroidism and ophthalmopathy. Study-wide findings and caveats: Also found in blood were most expanded thyroid clonotypes above 0.001. Ophthalmopathy could be told apart from stable hyperthyroidism with a 13 V-J model. Model predictions of ophthalmopathy came a median around 7.1 months before onset.

Amplification targeted TCR beta CDR3 regions from RNA transcripts. TCR CDR3 regions were first amplified by RT-PCR with HTBI primers. TCRdb called the multiplex PCR reads again in MiXCR, with one record for every CDR3 protein. The table lists a few hundred thousand distinct CDR3 sequences, around 14% of them singletons. The table lists this clonotype with many counts. Its antigen is as yet unknown. The authors obtained PBMCs from around 10 ml of fresh peripheral blood. Sequencing used blood. This receptor was identified in a woman aged 30 to 39 with Graves' hyperthyroidism.

The CDR3 loop is CAISEVPDTDTQYF. For the CDR3, the DNA is TGTGCCATCAGTGAAGTGCCAGACACAGATACGCAGTATTTT. J is TRBJ2-3 and V is TRBV10-3; no reliable D call. V lost 3 bases and J 2 bases, leaving 9 bases between the germline ends. Germline V gene lookup returns CDR1 ENHRY and CDR2 SYGVKD. This CDR3 has 14 amino acids.